This TCR beta chain was identified during a study of T cell responses to AZD1222 COVID-19 vaccine. Study-level points and caveats: Baseline antibody screening turned up just a handful of seropositive AZD1222 recipients. Repertoires in all cases were sampled only once the peak T cell response had passed. Targets within unmutated variant regions were reportedly found for nearly half of spike-specific TCRs. White British ancestry dominated among donors, who included more females, and clonal diversity was possibly underestimated.

Concerning this clone itself: Its antigen is unknown.

The protocol was immunoSEQ multiplex PCR, while the TCRdb copy is restricted to in-frame clones and leaves out a portion. The data show under 250,000 clones, about 92% seen once. Germline CDR1 is SGDLS and CDR2 is YYNGEE. After removal of 3 bases from V and 8 bases from J, the junction contained 4 bases not matched to a gene. The CDR3 is made up of 13 amino acids. The chain has TRBV9 and TRBJ2-1, with 8 bases matching TRBD2. The origin of this receptor is an adult in good health. This specimen consisted of peripheral blood, obtained on day 0 of MenACWY control vaccination. CDR3 sequence (DNA): TGTGCCAGCAGCGCGGGGGGGATGTATGAGCAGTTCTTC. Translated, it gives CASSAGGMYEQFF. Variable domain in full (rest from reference TRBV9 and TRBJ2-1): DSGVTQTPKHLITATGQRVTLRCSPRSGDLSVYWYQQSLDQGLQFLIQYYNGEERAKGNILERFSAQQFPDLHSELNLSSLELGDSALYFCASSAGGMYEQFFGPGTRLTVL.